This T cell receptor beta chain was identified during a study of T cell responses to AZD1222 COVID-19 vaccine. For the study at large: Second-dose recipients at about 4 or about 12 weeks were treated as one pooled group. Study-wide results and limits: Spike-specific TCRs gained breadth and depth after people received two AZD1222 doses.

Only one count was recorded for this clone. What it binds is unknown. Sequencing was performed with immunoSEQ multiplex PCR; in TCRdb, only in-frame clones are kept and a portion is missing. The table records fewer than 120,000 clones, approximately 90% of them present only once. The CDR3 runs 11 residues. Deletions cut 6 bases from V and 11 bases from J, with 15 bases between. The germline gives CDR1 DFQATT, CDR2 SNEGSKA (reference sequence). The specimen was peripheral blood, collected on day 0 of AZD1222 vaccination. This chain uses TRBV20-1 with TRBJ2-3, with a possible D match to TRBD2 (5 bases). This sequence originates from an adult in good health. This chain's CDR3 is CSAQRTSRQYF. CDR3 DNA: TGCAGTGCCCAGAGGACTTCCCGGCAGTATTTT.